A selection of T cell receptor beta chains follows, all from one sample in a study of CXCR3-negative and CXCR3-positive naive CD8 T cells. TCRdb re-called the 5' RACE reads, yielding one record per CDR3 amino acid sequence without DNA. The sample table includes roughly 110,000 distinct CDR3 sequences. Sequencing input: naive CXCR3+ CD8+ T cells from blood. The receptors shown here come from a human donor in good health. Some clones in this sample may be carry-over from other donors' samples. Both conserved end residues are part of each CDR3.

v_gene,j_gene,len,CDR3aa
TRBV27,TRBJ1-5,14,CASTELNSNQPQHF
TRBV2,TRBJ1-2,13,CASSEGAEYGYTF
TRBV20-1,TRBJ1-1,13,CSAREQGVTEAFF
TRBV29-1,TRBJ2-1,12,CSVEEQNNEQFF
TRBV7-9,TRBJ2-4,15,CASSFFVGDKNIQYF
TRBV6-5,TRBJ2-3,13,CASSYSATDTQYF
TRBV7-9,TRBJ2-3,13,CASSLPSSDTQYF
TRBV27,TRBJ2-7,14,CASNRGQTPYEQYF
TRBV7-7,TRBJ2-3,15,CASSKTGTGTDTQYF
TRBV7-9,TRBJ2-1,15,CASSIPTGGIDEQFF
TRBV30,TRBJ1-1,13,CACLGTGIAEAFF
TRBV5-1,TRBJ2-7,17,CASSLVGLAGEGYEQYF
TRBV15,TRBJ2-1,17,CATSRDLDTDPNNEQFF
TRBV12-3/TRBV12-4,TRBJ2-1,16,CASSLGGRGDYNEQFF
TRBV4-3,TRBJ2-7,15,CASSQDVQGFYEQYF
TRBV20-1,TRBJ1-1,11,CSAPMGTEAFF
TRBV7-6,TRBJ1-2,15,CASSLGGTGVYGYTF
TRBV7-9,TRBJ2-2,15,CAESGSWSNTGELFF
TRBV20-1,TRBJ2-3,16,CSAASRGEWRADTQYF
TRBV5-1,TRBJ2-7,15,CASSPEGGYPYEQYF
TRBV19,TRBJ2-7,14,CASSIDSGSDEQYF
TRBV12-3/TRBV12-4,TRBJ1-2,13,CASSAGQNYGYTF
TRBV27,TRBJ2-2,11,CASSTDGELFF
TRBV12-3/TRBV12-4,TRBJ2-5,15,CASSLEGATLETQYF
TRBV15,TRBJ2-5,12,CATSGRQETQYF
TRBV7-8,TRBJ2-3,12,CASSFSLDTQYF
TRBV5-1,TRBJ2-1,16,CASSLGGGRPSDEQFF
TRBV19,TRBJ2-1,15,CASSLTLIPHNEQFF
TRBV6-4,TRBJ2-7,13,CASSTSFSYEQYF
TRBV20-1,TRBJ2-7,13,CSARMAGTYEQYF
TRBV10-3,TRBJ1-1,13,CAISSTGETEAFF
TRBV5-1,TRBJ2-7,14,CASSLWQGAHEQYF
TRBV15,TRBJ2-1,18,CATSRVGVTGSRYNEQFF
TRBV27,TRBJ1-4,16,CASSLPTGALNEKLFF
TRBV7-9,TRBJ2-7,17,CASSPGLAGPHDYEQYF
TRBV7-9,TRBJ2-1,16,CASSLPGLPPYNEQFF
TRBV6-5,TRBJ2-7,13,CASSQLPKYEQYF
TRBV29-1,TRBJ2-7,12,CSVRTVSYEQYF
TRBV14,TRBJ2-1,14,CASSLEIQGNEQFF
TRBV4-1,TRBJ1-1,18,CASSQDRLSQDMNTEAFF
TRBV2,TRBJ2-1,18,CASSHERGRWGPYNEQFF
TRBV10-3,TRBJ1-1,14,CAIRTTDRATEAFF
TRBV10-2,TRBJ2-7,14,CASSEFRSGYEQYF
TRBV29-1,TRBJ1-1,11,CSVGQGTEAFF
TRBV9,TRBJ2-1,16,CASSGGRSATGDEQFF
TRBV12-3/TRBV12-4,TRBJ2-7,15,CASSLRGQNTYEQYF
TRBV6-5,TRBJ2-7,15,CASSYEVAGVSEQYF
TRBV7-6,TRBJ2-1,15,CASSPQAGDYNEQFF
TRBV28,TRBJ2-4,17,CASSTTTGAIENNIQYF
TRBV4-3,TRBJ2-1,13,CASSRADMNEQFF
TRBV4-1,TRBJ1-2,13,CASSWDRDYGYTF
TRBV7-2,TRBJ1-2,14,CASSLEAGGNGYTF
TRBV12-3/TRBV12-4,TRBJ1-1,14,CASSPDRGYTEAFF
TRBV29-1,TRBJ2-7,13,CSVASGSSYEQYF
TRBV29-1,TRBJ2-5,13,CSVVTGTQETQYF
TRBV7-8,TRBJ2-1,17,CASSPIRSGDFYNEQFF
TRBV6-1,TRBJ2-1,15,CASSYDGTSYNEQFF